These T cell receptor beta chains were read from a single sample in a study of T cell clusters in autoimmune cytopenias. From the multiplex PCR reads, TCRdb lists one entry per CDR3 protein and no DNA. Reported are approximately 7,700 distinct CDR3 sequences; the ten largest clones contain about 22%. These data were also reused for a study on T cell repertoires in aging, cancer and after chemotherapy.

Sequenced sample: peripheral blood. These receptors all stem from a human donor in good health. CDR3s include the opening cysteine and the closing phenylalanine or tryptophan. Clone sizes are given selectively: once, few, many, or a class where the clone is expanded.

CDR3 length	J gene	V gene	clone size	CDR3 protein
14	TRBJ2-3	TRBV18	-	CASSPSGVTDTQYF
16	TRBJ2-1	TRBV5-6	-	CASSQNGRSSYNEQFF
12	TRBJ2-1	TRBV29-1	medium-sized	CSVEITSGEQFF
15	TRBJ2-7	TRBV6-5	-	CASSYGTGRVSKQYF
13	TRBJ2-2	TRBV7-6	-	CASRRSDTGELFF
11	TRBJ2-7	TRBV19	medium-sized	CASSIGYEQYF
15	TRBJ2-5	TRBV19	medium-sized	CASSISGRAGETQYF
16	TRBJ2-3	TRBV19	medium-sized	CASSPRGLILTDTQYF
16	TRBJ2-5	TRBV5-4	-	CASSWRKSPWQETQYF
16	TRBJ2-2	TRBV12-3/TRBV12-4	-	CASSFPLAANTGELFF
13	TRBJ1-1	TRBV6-5	-	CASSRDRFTEAFF
15	TRBJ2-7	TRBV5-5	-	CASSPGLAEIYEQYF
16	TRBJ2-2	TRBV19	medium-sized	CASSIARWTNTGELFF
15	TRBJ2-3	TRBV7-6	-	CASSLRDGRADTQYF
14	TRBJ2-1	TRBV10-3	-	CAIIWVGHYNEQFF
15	TRBJ1-4	TRBV15	medium-sized	CATSRDEGLSEKLFF
15	TRBJ2-1	TRBV7-9	-	CASSLQGLEYNEQFF
17	TRBJ2-3	TRBV6-6	-	CASSYSMWAGGSNTQYF
11	TRBJ2-7	TRBV6-2/TRBV6-3	-	CASSSGGEQYF
13	TRBJ2-2	TRBV10-3	-	CAIGTTNTGELFF
15	TRBJ2-5	TRBV6-5	medium-sized	CASSPGVGSQETQYF
12	TRBJ1-1	TRBV19	-	CATRGGATEAFF
13	TRBJ2-3	TRBV19	medium-sized	CASSIIGSDTQYF
15	TRBJ2-2	TRBV18	-	CASSPRQGDTGELFF
13	TRBJ2-2	TRBV4-2	-	CASSQQTTGELFF
16	TRBJ2-1	TRBV19	medium-sized	CASIRTSGTLQGEQFF
16	TRBJ2-3	TRBV6-4	-	CASSDSRGGSTDTQYF
15	TRBJ1-1	TRBV7-2	-	CASEGTATLYTEAFF
17	TRBJ2-4	TRBV6-5	-	CASSSPGLAGTKNIQYF
17	TRBJ2-3	TRBV5-5	-	CASSFNMGGFGTDTQYF
17	TRBJ2-1	TRBV11-2	-	CASSFLGWTSENNEQFF
16	TRBJ2-1	TRBV7-2	-	CASSWSGGDGGNEQFF
17	TRBJ1-4	TRBV5-4	-	CASSAGTGGELWEKLFF
16	TRBJ2-7	TRBV19	medium-sized	CASSIAGSGGPYEQYF
13	TRBJ2-1	TRBV19	-	CASSMVRYNEQFF
15	TRBJ2-7	TRBV12-3/TRBV12-4	-	CASSLTGGSSYEQYF
13	TRBJ2-7	TRBV19	medium-sized	CASSMGWGYEQYF
16	TRBJ2-2	TRBV4-1	-	CASSQVGGWTTGELFF
15	TRBJ2-1	TRBV7-6	-	CASSLVASGYNEQFF
15	TRBJ2-7	TRBV6-2/TRBV6-3	-	CASDWAGTKTYEQYF
13	TRBJ2-7	TRBV15	-	CATSREGGHEQYF
15	TRBJ2-1	TRBV19	medium-sized	CASLATISSYNEQFF
12	TRBJ2-7	TRBV18	-	CASSRDYYEQYF
15	TRBJ1-3	TRBV5-5	-	CASSLGPTIGNTIYF
15	TRBJ2-1	TRBV13	medium-sized	CASSFVEEGYNEQFF
14	TRBJ1-4	TRBV19	medium-sized	CASSRGGINEKLFF
11	TRBJ1-1	TRBV6-5	-	CASSLGNEAFF
15	TRBJ2-1	TRBV29-1	medium-sized	CSASPQFLPDNEQFF
15	TRBJ2-3	TRBV6-5	medium-sized	CASSLSGVGTDTQYF
16	TRBJ2-2	TRBV6-5	medium-sized	CASSYSRTKFTGELFF
13	TRBJ1-3	TRBV6-5	-	CASGPYSGNTIYF
15	TRBJ2-7	TRBV10-3	-	CAISDSGTLVGEQYF